Described below is a single T cell receptor (beta chain) sequence and its context. The specificity of this receptor is unknown. Base qualities are missing; no much larger clone stands one base away. V is cut back by 4 bases and J by 5 bases, with 8 bases in the junction unmatched. From cysteine to phenylalanine, the CDR3 is 16 amino acids long. The entry retains the CDR3 DNA only, 48 bases that are in frame from base 1. In the germline V gene (reference sequence), CDR1 corresponds to SGHNT and CDR2 to YYREEE. Library generation was performed with 5' RACE. The sequencer listed for this sample is Illumina HiSeq 2500. A second PCR of roughly 7 to 11 cycles was run with a J-beta primer mix and a sample-barcoded 5' primer. Each TCR beta cDNA molecule received a unique molecular identifier from a template-switch 5' adaptor carrying 12 random nucleotides. At least 3 million CDR3-containing paired-end reads were obtained from each sample. All of the RNA was converted into first-strand cDNA using the Mint cDNA synthesis kit, with a TRBC-specific oligonucleotide serving as the primer. Following uracil-DNA glycosylase treatment, all cDNA underwent a first 18-cycle PCR with the universal primers M1SS and BC2_uni_R. Per the authors' processing: Normalization of each sample was performed by random selection of 1 million high-quality reads, each carrying a distinct molecular identifier. Instead of being binned into consensus sequences, reads that shared molecular identifiers were thrown out. MiTCR, run with a Q25 quality threshold and the strictest error-elimination algorithm, handled CDR3 identification, clonotype clustering and error correction. Lower-bound total TCR beta diversity was estimated with a nonparametric unseen species model using Euler transformation. The public reads were reprocessed in TCRdb via fastp at Q25 and MiXCR, keeping in-frame beta chains. Identical CDR3 proteins give one entry, which carries the most common genes and DNA. The V and J calls come from TCRdb's annotation, not from the publication. The sample data list some 1.5 million distinct CDR3 sequences, and less than 45% of these were observed just once. Under 5% of the sample belongs to the ten largest clones.

The donors were 40 or so Caucasian individuals from Russia, aged roughly 6 to 90 years, who were systemically healthy. Each donor gave 8 to 10 milliliters of peripheral blood, drawn into EDTA-treated Vacutainer tubes. Ficoll-Paque density-gradient centrifugation was used to isolate PBMCs, with at least 6.5 million obtained per sample. Trizol reagent was used to extract total RNA from PBMCs, with at least 6 micrograms per sample. For every donor, flow cytometry on a PBMC aliquot measured the percentage of naive CD45RAhigh/CD27high T cells. The sample belongs to a study of blood T cells in healthy people across ages (dated by TCRdb to about 2015). For context, the study as a whole: Template switching captured roughly one uniquely barcoded TCR beta cDNA molecule per two T cells in model experiments. Using deep sequencing normalized with unique cDNA molecular identifiers, the study measured how TCR beta repertoire diversity changes with age. The donors were split into four age groups: young (average 16 years), middle-aged (more than 35), aged (roughly 68) and long-lived (roughly 86). To avoid experimental bias, donors of different ages were randomly spread across the sequencing lanes. For two donors (one aged 18 to 29 and one aged 80 or older), the study analyzed two additional independent replicas of 1 million unique cDNA reads from the same blood draw. What the authors observed across the whole study: Because the CMV infection status of the donors was unknown, age-related changes in expanded clonotypes may potentially have been confounded. Conclusive comparison of naive and antigen-experienced compartments was prevented by the profiling of bulk unsorted PBMCs. As age increased, observed TCR beta diversity per million T cells dropped in a roughly linear way, and a significant reduction was already evident by age 40. Compared with the aged group, the long-lived group had more naive CD4+ T cells, fewer expanded clones and increased TCR diversity, suggesting age selection. Estimates of total diversity based on one million sequenced T cells were considered lower bounds and underestimates. A strong correlation was found between observed TCR beta diversity and the percentage of naive T cells measured by flow cytometry.

The TCR comes from a woman aged 18-29 years in good health. Here the chain combines TRBV5-4 and TRBJ2-3; the central 12 bases match TRBD2. The sequenced sample was blood. CDR3 region: CASSERLAGAVDTQYF. In nucleotides, the sequence is TGTGCCAGCAGCGAGAGACTAGCGGGGGCCGTAGATACGCAGTATTTT.